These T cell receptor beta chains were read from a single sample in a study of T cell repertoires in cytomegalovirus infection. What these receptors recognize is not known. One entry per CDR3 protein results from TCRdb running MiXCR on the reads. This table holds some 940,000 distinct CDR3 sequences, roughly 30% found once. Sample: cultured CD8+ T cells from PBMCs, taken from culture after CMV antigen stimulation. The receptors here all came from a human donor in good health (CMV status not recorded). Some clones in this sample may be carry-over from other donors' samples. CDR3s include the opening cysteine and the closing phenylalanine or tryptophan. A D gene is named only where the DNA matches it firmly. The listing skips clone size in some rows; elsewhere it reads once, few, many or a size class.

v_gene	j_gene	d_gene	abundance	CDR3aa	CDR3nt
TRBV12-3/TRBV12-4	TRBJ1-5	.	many	CASAGQGGVQPQHF	TGTGCCAGCGCTGGCCAGGGCGGCGTTCAGCCCCAGCATTTT
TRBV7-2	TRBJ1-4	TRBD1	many	CASSETGAATNEKLFF	TGTGCCAGCAGCGAAACAGGGGCTGCAACTAATGAAAAACTGTTTTTT
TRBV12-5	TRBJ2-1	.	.	CASGSQQGGPNEQFF	TGTGCTAGTGGTTCCCAGCAGGGGGGACCCAATGAGCAGTTCTTC
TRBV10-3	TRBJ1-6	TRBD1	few	CAISLTGKISYNSPLHF	TGTGCCATCAGCCTGACAGGGAAGATATCCTATAATTCACCCCTCCACTTT
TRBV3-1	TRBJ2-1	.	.	CASSQEYNHRYNEQFF	TGTGCCAGCAGCCAAGAATACAACCATCGGTACAATGAGCAGTTCTTC
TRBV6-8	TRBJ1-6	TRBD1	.	CASSPLLPQGAADSPLHF	TGTGCCAGCAGCCCCCTCCTCCCTCAGGGGGCCGCTGATTCACCCCTCCACTTT
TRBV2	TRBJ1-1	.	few	CASSDPTDMNTEAFF	TGTGCCAGCAGTGACCCGACAGACATGAACACTGAAGCTTTCTTT
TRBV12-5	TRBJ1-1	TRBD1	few	CASGKNPGQGDTEAFF	TGTGCTAGTGGAAAAAACCCGGGACAGGGGGACACTGAAGCTTTCTTT
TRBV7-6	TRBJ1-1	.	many	CASSLGGANEAFF	TGTGCCAGCAGCTTAGGGGGGGCGAATGAAGCTTTCTTT
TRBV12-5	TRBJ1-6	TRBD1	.	CASASEGAASPLHF	TGTGCTAGTGCCTCAGAGGGGGCAGCTTCACCCCTCCACTTT
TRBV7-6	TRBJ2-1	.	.	CASSSKGGFSYNEQFF	TGTGCCAGCAGCTCTAAGGGGGGGTTTTCCTACAATGAGCAGTTCTTC
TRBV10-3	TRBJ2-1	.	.	CAIRVAGDNEQFF	TGTGCCATCAGGGTGGCAGGGGACAATGAGCAGTTCTTC